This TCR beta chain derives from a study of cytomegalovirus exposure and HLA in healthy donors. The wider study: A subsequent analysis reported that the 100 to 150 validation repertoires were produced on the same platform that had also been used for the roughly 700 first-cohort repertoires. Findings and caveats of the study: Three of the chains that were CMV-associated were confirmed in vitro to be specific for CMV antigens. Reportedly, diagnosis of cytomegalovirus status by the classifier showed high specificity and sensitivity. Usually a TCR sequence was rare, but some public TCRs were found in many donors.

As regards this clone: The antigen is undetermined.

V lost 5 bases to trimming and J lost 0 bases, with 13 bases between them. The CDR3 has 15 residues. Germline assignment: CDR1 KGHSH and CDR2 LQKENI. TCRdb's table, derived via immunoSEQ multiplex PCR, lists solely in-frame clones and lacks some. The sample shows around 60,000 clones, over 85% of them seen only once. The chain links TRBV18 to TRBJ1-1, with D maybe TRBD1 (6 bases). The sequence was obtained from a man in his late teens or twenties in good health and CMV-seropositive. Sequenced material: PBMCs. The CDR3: CASSGKGVVNTEAFF. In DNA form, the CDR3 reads TGTGCCAGCTCAGGCAAGGGGGTGGTGAACACTGAAGCTTTCTTT.